Listed here are 30 T cell receptor beta chains from one sample, sequenced in a study of cytomegalovirus exposure and HLA in healthy donors. Sequencing used immunoSEQ multiplex PCR; TCRdb keeps in-frame clones, though not all of them. The table has about 330,000 clones, roughly 90% seen once; the top ten hold around 0.84%. The sample was PBMCs. The origin of the receptors is a woman between 18 and 29 years old in good health and CMV-seronegative.

The V call is TRBV7-2, the J call TRBJ1-4; 8 bases line up with TRBD1. This CDR3 is 14 amino acids long. Germline V lookup: CDR1 SGHTA, CDR2 FQGNSA. J lost 6 bases, V lost 8 bases, and 8 bases had no gene match. The CDR3 sequence: CASSVQGAYEKLFF. The CDR3 DNA reads TGTGCCAGCTCCGTCCAGGGGGCGTATGAAAAACTGTTTTTT.

V gene TRBV18 combines with J gene TRBJ2-5; 10 bases are shared with TRBD1. Trimming took 5 bases from V and 5 from J; bases not matched to a gene: 14. Germline assignment: CDR1 KGHSH and CDR2 LQKENI. The CDR3 extends over 17 amino acids. As DNA, the CDR3 is TGTGCCAGCTCAGCATTGCCGGGACAGGGGCCCCGGGAGACCCAGTACTTC. Residues: CASSALPGQGPRETQYF. Based on the CDR3 plus reference TRBV18 and TRBJ2-5, the full variable domain is NAGVMQNPRHLVRRRGQEARLRCSPMKGHSHVYWYRQLPEEGLKFMVYLQKENIIDESGMPKERFSAEFPKEGPSILRIQQVVRGDSAAYFCASSALPGQGPRETQYFGPGTRLLVL.

The chain links TRBV21-1 to TRBJ2-7; TRBD1, the D gene given by the table, was not confirmed from the DNA. TRBV21-1 is shown as a pseudogene. This CDR3 region has 18 residues. As DNA, the CDR3 is TGTGCCAGCAGCATTACCCACTTTAGGGGGATATGTAGGTACGAGCAGTACTTC. Translating it yields CASSITHFRGICRYEQYF.

The chain has TRBV19 and TRBJ1-2; a possible D gene is TRBD1 (6 bases). The V gene lost 6 bases and the J gene lost 2 bases, with 22 bases spanning the gap. Germline V gene lookup returns CDR1 LNHDA and CDR2 SQIVND (reference sequence). CDR3 size: 17 residues. The CDR3 nucleotides read TGTGCCAGTAGCGCGGGGGGCAAGGTGCTCGGGAACTATGGCTACACCTTC. Amino acid sequence: CASSAGGKVLGNYGYTF.

This rearrangement joins TRBV27 to TRBJ2-2, with a possible D match to TRBD1 (6 bases). The germline V gene encodes CDR1 MNHEY and CDR2 SMNVEV (reference sequence). V was pared by 10 bases and J by 4 bases, with 13 bases between. This CDR3 comprises 13 residues. CDR3 sequence: CATRQVGTGELFF. In nucleotides, the CDR3 is TGTGCCACAAGACAGGTGGGCACCGGGGAGCTGTTTTTT.

The chain employs TRBV15 and TRBJ2-7, with TRBD2 identical over 7 bases. After removal of 0 bases from V and 10 bases from J, the junction contained 3 bases not matched to a gene. CDR3 length: 12 residues. Germline V gene sequence: CDR1 LNHNV, CDR2 YYDKDF (reference sequence). The CDR3 sequence: CATSRDWGGQYF. The CDR3 nucleotides are TGTGCCACCAGCAGAGATTGGGGGGGACAGTACTTC.

This clone was detected only a few times. The gene calls are TRBV7-7 and TRBJ2-1; D gene ambiguous. V lost 1 base and J lost 5, with 6 bases in between. CDR3 size: 13 residues. Germline lookup yields CDR1 SSHAT and CDR2 FNYEAQ (reference sequence). In nucleotides, the CDR3 is TGTGCCAGCAGCTTAGGACAAGACAATGAGCAGTTCTTC. It is translated as CASSLGQDNEQFF.

This clone appeared a single time. The rearrangement links TRBV13 to TRBJ2-7; the D gene is possibly TRBD1 (6 bases). Germline values: CDR1 PRHDT, CDR2 FYEKMQ (reference sequence). The CDR3 is 12 residues long. V lost 4 bases and J 3 bases, leaving 7 bases between the germline ends. The CDR3 region has the DNA TGTGCCAGCAGCTCGGACAGCTACGAGCAGTACTTC. It specifies CASSSDSYEQYF.

The chain joins TRBV5-4 to TRBJ1-1; D is possibly TRBD1 (5 bases). Germline loops: CDR1 SGHNT, CDR2 YYREEE (reference sequence). Trimming pared 2 bases from V and 0 bases from J, leaving 8 bases between. The CDR3 extends over 14 amino acids. The chain's CDR3 is CASSFKGMNTEAFF. For the CDR3, the DNA is TGTGCCAGCAGCTTTAAGGGGATGAACACTGAAGCTTTCTTT.

The rearrangement joins TRBV5-4 to TRBJ2-7; 10 bases align to TRBD2. V gave up 4 bases and J gave up 3 bases; unmatched junction bases: 4. Germline V gene lookup returns CDR1 SGHNT and CDR2 YYREEE (reference sequence). CDR3 length equals 14 residues. The CDR3 protein is CASSPGTSDYEQYF. CDR3 DNA: TGTGCCAGCAGCCCCGGGACTAGCGACTACGAGCAGTACTTC.

The chain's CDR3 is CASSLWGAQSNQPQHF. The CDR3 region has the DNA TGTGCCAGCAGTTTATGGGGGGCGCAAAGCAATCAGCCCCAGCATTTT. This sequence joins TRBV28 and TRBJ1-5, with D possibly being TRBD1 (6 bases). Germline V gene data show CDR1 as MDHEN and CDR2 as SYDVKM. The CDR3 length is 16 residues. V dropped 0 bases and J dropped 1 base, with 10 bases sitting between them.

The rearrangement uses TRBV4-3 and TRBJ2-3, with 11 bases fitting TRBD1. From germline, CDR1 is LGHNA and CDR2 YSLEER. V was clipped by 0 bases and J by 3 bases; unmatched bases: 2. The CDR3 contains 16 residues. The CDR3 protein is CASSQDGTGGTDTQYF. The CDR3 coding sequence is TGCGCCAGCAGCCAAGATGGGACAGGGGGGACAGATACGCAGTATTTT.

The V call is TRBV13, the J call TRBJ1-2; 9 bases are a match to TRBD1. Trimming at V came to 0 bases and at J to 6 bases, leaving 17 bases not matched to a gene. The CDR3 covers 19 residues. Per the germline V gene, CDR1 is PRHDT and CDR2 is FYEKMQ (reference sequence). CDR3 sequence (DNA): TGTGCCAGCAGCTTAGGCCGGAAGGGACAGGGACCCCGTGAGAATGGCTACACCTTC. Translating gives CASSLGRKGQGPRENGYTF.

The V call is TRBV6-5, the J call TRBJ2-3; tentative D call: TRBD2 (6 bases). CDR1 is MNHEY and CDR2 is SVGAGI in the germline V gene. This CDR3 has 16 amino acids. The germline V and J ends were trimmed by 4 bases and 0 bases, with 14 bases remaining between them. As DNA, the CDR3 is TGTGCCAGCAGTTTAGCCGGAGGGCCGAGCACAGATACGCAGTATTTT. It is translated as CASSLAGGPSTDTQYF.

This clone was seen a handful of times. This CDR3 reads CASSQGLAEEQYF. CDR3 bases: TGTGCCAGCTCACAAGGACTAGCGGAAGAGCAGTACTTC. The V gene is TRBV18, the J gene TRBJ2-7; 10 bases align to TRBD2. Germline V lookup: CDR1 KGHSH, CDR2 LQKENI. The V and J ends lost 4 bases and 7 bases, in that order; junction bases with no gene match: 4. The CDR3 contains 13 residues.

V gene TRBV25-1 combines with J gene TRBJ2-3; 8 bases line up with TRBD2. The CDR3 sequence is 18 residues long. J was trimmed by 1 base and V by 1 base; bases with no gene match: 10. The germline V gene encodes CDR1 MGHDK and CDR2 SYGVNS. CDR3 sequence (DNA): TGTGCCAGCAGTGAATCAAATCAGCGAGCGGGAGGCACAGATACGCAGTATTTT. It yields the protein CASSESNQRAGGTDTQYF.

V and J are TRBV6-5 and TRBJ2-1; 11 bases are a match to TRBD2. The V gene end was trimmed by 5 bases and the J gene end by 4 bases; junction bases not matched to a gene: 1. The CDR3 length is 14 residues. Germline CDR1 MNHEY, CDR2 SVGAGI. CDR3 coding DNA: TGTGCCAGCAGTAGACTAGCGGGGTACAATGAGCAGTTCTTC. Its protein product is CASSRLAGYNEQFF.

This chain links TRBV9 with TRBJ2-2; TRBD1 aligns across 12 bases. From germline, CDR1 is SGDLS and CDR2 YYNGEE. This CDR3 has 16 amino acids. Trimming removed 3 bases from V and 6 bases from J; junction bases left unmatched: 6. This CDR3 is CASSDGTGGAPGELFF. The CDR3 bases are TGTGCCAGCAGCGACGGGACAGGGGGCGCCCCCGGGGAGCTGTTTTTT.

The J gene is TRBJ1-2, the V gene TRBV27, with 8 bases lining up with TRBD1. Trimming took 5 bases from V and 3 from J; bases not matched to a gene: 20. The germline CDR1 and CDR2 sequences are MNHEY and SMNVEV (reference sequence). This CDR3 is 19 amino acids long. CDR3 bases: TGTGCCAGCAGTCCCCTCCCCCCGGGACAGGTTCCAGGGGACTATGGCTACACCTTC. Encoded protein: CASSPLPPGQVPGDYGYTF.

This clone has only one observation. V and J are TRBV29-1 and TRBJ1-1; D may be TRBD1 (5 bases). Germline CDR1 reads SQVTM; CDR2 reads ANQGSEA. The V and J ends lost 8 bases and 2 bases respectively, with 15 bases between them. The CDR3 is 13 amino acids. The CDR3 region is CSTAGRVNTEAFF. Here the CDR3 DNA reads TGCAGCACCGCGGGACGGGTAAACACTGAAGCTTTCTTT. The full variable domain, rest sourced from reference TRBV29-1 and TRBJ1-1, is SAVISQKPSRDICQRGTSLTIQCQVDSQVTMMFWYRQQPGQSLTLIATANQGSEATYESGFVIDKFPISRPNLTFSTLTVSNMSPEDSSIYLCSTAGRVNTEAFFGQGTRLTVV.

The chain recombines TRBV27 with TRBJ2-1, with 7 bases fitting TRBD1. Germline trimming cut 2 bases from V and 10 bases from J; bases unmatched to any gene: 5. This CDR3 contains 13 residues. Germline-derived CDR1 and CDR2 are MNHEY and SMNVEV (reference sequence). The DNA of the CDR3 is TGTGCCAGCAGTTTACTAGGGGGCGGGGAGCAGTTCTTC. It yields the protein CASSLLGGGEQFF.

V usage is TRBV2 and J usage is TRBJ2-1; D is undetermined. The CDR3 length is 10 residues. V gave up 3 bases and J gave up 8 bases, with 2 bases separating them. Germline V CDR1 and CDR2: SNHLY, FYNNEI. CDR3 nucleotides: TGTGCCAGCAGTGACGATGAGCAGTTCTTC. It codes for CASSDDEQFF.

The chain couples TRBV2 to TRBJ1-1; TRBD1 matches 9 bases. The V segment lost 6 bases and the J segment 3 bases; nucleotides outside the gene matches: 5. CDR3 length: 14 amino acids. In germline, CDR1 is SNHLY, CDR2 FYNNEI. The CDR3 DNA follows: TGTGCCAGCAGCCGAGGGGACAGGGACACTGAAGCTTTCTTT. Translation gives CASSRGDRDTEAFF.

The chain has TRBV30 and TRBJ2-5, with D possibly being TRBD2 (5 bases). Trimming stripped 1 base from V and 4 bases from J, with 7 bases between. The germline V gene encodes CDR1 GTSNPN and CDR2 SVGIG (reference sequence). The CDR3 has 12 amino acids. The CDR3 is CAWSEAGETQYF. DNA for the CDR3: TGTGCCTGGAGTGAGGCGGGAGAGACCCAGTACTTC.

This chain connects TRBV2 to TRBJ1-1; 7 nucleotides align to TRBD1. Germline assignment: CDR1 SNHLY and CDR2 FYNNEI. With 3 bases clipped from V and 4 bases from J, the junction kept 2 bases outside the gene matches. There are 13 residues in the CDR3. The CDR3 here is CASSEAGGTEAFF. CDR3 nucleotide sequence: TGTGCCAGCAGTGAGGCAGGGGGCACTGAAGCTTTCTTT.

CDR3 loop: CASSPLSGPYEQYF. The CDR3 bases are TGTGCCAGTAGTCCTCTTAGCGGACCCTACGAGCAGTACTTC. The chain joins TRBV19 to TRBJ2-7, with D possibly TRBD2 on 6 matching bases. V lost 5 bases to trimming and J lost 2 bases, with 13 bases between them. The germline CDR1 and CDR2 sequences are LNHDA and SQIVND (reference sequence). The CDR3 contains 14 residues.

V gene TRBV28 combines with J gene TRBJ1-2, with 7 bases aligning to TRBD1. The junction had 8 bases not matched to a gene; V was cut back by 8 bases and J by 8 bases. CDR1 and CDR2 from the germline V gene are MDHEN and SYDVKM. The CDR3 totals 12 residues. The CDR3 is CASHDRAWGYTF. DNA of the CDR3: TGTGCCAGCCACGACAGGGCTTGGGGCTACACCTTC.

The rearrangement links TRBV19 to TRBJ2-2; 7 nucleotides align to TRBD1. V shed 5 bases and J 0 bases; nucleotides not matched to a gene: 3. Germline V gene sequence: CDR1 LNHDA, CDR2 SQIVND (reference sequence). The CDR3 consists of 15 residues. The CDR3 DNA reads as TGTGCCAGTAGTGGGGGACAGACGAACACCGGGGAGCTGTTTTTT. This codes for CASSGGQTNTGELFF.

The chain has TRBV27 and TRBJ2-7; 7 nucleotides line up with TRBD2. The CDR3 covers 18 residues. V shed 1 base and J 4 bases; nucleotides not matched to a gene: 16. From germline, CDR1 is MNHEY and CDR2 SMNVEV (reference sequence). The CDR3 DNA reads as TGTGCCAGCAGTTTATTCGCCCCAGGGCTAGCGGAAGAATACGAGCAGTACTTC. Translated: CASSLFAPGLAEEYEQYF.

This clone was detected once. This chain uses TRBV11-1 with TRBJ2-7; 8 bases align to TRBD2. The length of the CDR3 is 15 residues. Trimming at V came to 5 bases and at J to 0 bases, leaving 6 bases not matched to a gene. Germline CDR1 and CDR2: SGHAT and FQDESV (reference sequence). CDR3 sequence: CASSREGTNSYEQYF. The CDR3 DNA reads TGTGCCAGCAGCCGGGAGGGGACTAACTCCTACGAGCAGTACTTC.